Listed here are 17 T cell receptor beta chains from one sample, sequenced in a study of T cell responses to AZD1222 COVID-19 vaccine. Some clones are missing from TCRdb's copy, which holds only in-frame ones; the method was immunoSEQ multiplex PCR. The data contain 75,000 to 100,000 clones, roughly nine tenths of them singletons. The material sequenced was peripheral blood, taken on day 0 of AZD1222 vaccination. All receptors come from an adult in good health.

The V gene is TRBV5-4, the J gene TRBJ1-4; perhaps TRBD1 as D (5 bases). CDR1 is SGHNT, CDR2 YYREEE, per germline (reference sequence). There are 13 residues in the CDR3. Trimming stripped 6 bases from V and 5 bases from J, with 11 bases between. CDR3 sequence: CASTEWGNEKLFF. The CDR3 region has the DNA TGTGCCAGCACTGAGTGGGGCAATGAAAAACTGTTTTTT.

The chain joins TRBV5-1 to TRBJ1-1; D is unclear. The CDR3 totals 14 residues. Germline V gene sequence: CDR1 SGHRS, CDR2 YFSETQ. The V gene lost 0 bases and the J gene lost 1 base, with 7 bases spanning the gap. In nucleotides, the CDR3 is TGCGCCAGCAGCTTGGTTGCGGGGAACACTGAAGCTTTCTTT. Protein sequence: CASSLVAGNTEAFF. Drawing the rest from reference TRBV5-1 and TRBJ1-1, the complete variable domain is KAGVTQTPRYLIKTRGQQVTLSCSPISGHRSVSWYQQTPGQGLQFLFEYFSETQRNKGNFPGRFSGRQFSNSRSEMNVSTLELGDSALYLCASSLVAGNTEAFFGQGTRLTVV.

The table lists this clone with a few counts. DNA of the CDR3: TGTGCCAGCAGTTACCGGGACAGGATCACTAACTATGGCTACACCTTC. This codes for CASSYRDRITNYGYTF. The J gene is TRBJ1-2, the V gene TRBV6-2 or TRBV6-3, with 8 bases that match TRBD1. From germline, CDR1 is MNHEY and CDR2 SVGEGT. The CDR3 sequence is 16 residues long. The J segment lost 0 bases and the V segment lost 2 bases, leaving 5 bases of the junction unmatched.

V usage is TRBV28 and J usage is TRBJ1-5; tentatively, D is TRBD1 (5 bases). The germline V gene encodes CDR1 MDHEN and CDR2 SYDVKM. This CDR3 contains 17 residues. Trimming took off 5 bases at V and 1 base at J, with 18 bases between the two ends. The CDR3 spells CASSNSPRARSNQPQHF. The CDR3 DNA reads TGTGCCAGCAGTAACTCCCCCAGGGCGAGAAGCAATCAGCCCCAGCATTTT.

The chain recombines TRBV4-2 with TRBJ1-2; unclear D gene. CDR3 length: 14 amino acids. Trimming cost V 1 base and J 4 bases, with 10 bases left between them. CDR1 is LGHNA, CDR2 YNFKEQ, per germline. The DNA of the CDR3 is TGTGCCAGCAGCCAAGTCGACGGGCCCTATGGCTACACCTTC. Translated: CASSQVDGPYGYTF.

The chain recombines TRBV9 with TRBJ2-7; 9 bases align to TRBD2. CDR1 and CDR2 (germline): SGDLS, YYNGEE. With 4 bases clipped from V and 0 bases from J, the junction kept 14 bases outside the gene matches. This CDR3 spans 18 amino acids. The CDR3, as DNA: TGTGCCAGCAGCCCCTCCAAGGGACTAGCCCACGACTCCTACGAGCAGTACTTC. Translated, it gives CASSPSKGLAHDSYEQYF.

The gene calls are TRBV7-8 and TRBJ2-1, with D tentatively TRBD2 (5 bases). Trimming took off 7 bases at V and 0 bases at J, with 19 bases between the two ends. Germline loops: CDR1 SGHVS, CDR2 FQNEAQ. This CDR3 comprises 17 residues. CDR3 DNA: TGTGCCAGCACCTTCTGGGCGGGCCCGAGCTCCTACAATGAGCAGTTCTTC. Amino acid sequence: CASTFWAGPSSYNEQFF.

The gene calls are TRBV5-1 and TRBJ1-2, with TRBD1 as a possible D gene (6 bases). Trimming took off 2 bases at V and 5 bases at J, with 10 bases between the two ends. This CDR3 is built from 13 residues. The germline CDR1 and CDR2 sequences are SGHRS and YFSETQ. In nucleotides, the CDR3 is TGCGCCAGCAGCTTCAGGGGCCTTTATGGCTACACCTTC. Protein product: CASSFRGLYGYTF.

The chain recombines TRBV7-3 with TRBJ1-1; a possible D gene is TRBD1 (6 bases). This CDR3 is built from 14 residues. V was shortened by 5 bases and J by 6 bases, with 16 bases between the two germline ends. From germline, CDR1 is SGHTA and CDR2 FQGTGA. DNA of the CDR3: TGTGCCAGCAGCCCACAGGGTCTCTCCGCTGAAGCTTTCTTT. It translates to CASSPQGLSAEAFF.

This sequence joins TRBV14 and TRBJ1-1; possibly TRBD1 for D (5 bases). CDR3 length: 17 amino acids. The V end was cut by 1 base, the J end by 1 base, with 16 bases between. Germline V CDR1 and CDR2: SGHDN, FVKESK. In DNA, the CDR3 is TGTGCCAGCAGCCAAGGACAGCTACTTTTTAAGAACACTGAAGCTTTCTTT. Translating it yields CASSQGQLLFKNTEAFF.

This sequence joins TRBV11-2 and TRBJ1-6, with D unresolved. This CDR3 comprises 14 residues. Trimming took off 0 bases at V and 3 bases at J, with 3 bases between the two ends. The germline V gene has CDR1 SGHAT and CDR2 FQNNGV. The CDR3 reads CASSLDRYNSPLHF. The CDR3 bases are TGTGCCAGCAGCTTAGATCGCTATAATTCACCCCTCCACTTT.

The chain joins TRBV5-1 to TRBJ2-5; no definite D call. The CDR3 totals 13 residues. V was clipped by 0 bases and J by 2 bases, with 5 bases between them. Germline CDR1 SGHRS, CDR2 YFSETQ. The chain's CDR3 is CASSLAAQETQYF. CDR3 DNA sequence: TGCGCCAGCAGCTTGGCTGCGCAAGAGACCCAGTACTTC.

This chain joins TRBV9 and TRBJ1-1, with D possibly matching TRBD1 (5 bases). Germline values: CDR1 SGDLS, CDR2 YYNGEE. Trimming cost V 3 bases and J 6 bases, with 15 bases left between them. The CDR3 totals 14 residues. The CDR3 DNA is TGTGCCAGCAGCGCCCAGGGTCGGAGTGCTGAAGCTTTCTTT. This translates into CASSAQGRSAEAFF.

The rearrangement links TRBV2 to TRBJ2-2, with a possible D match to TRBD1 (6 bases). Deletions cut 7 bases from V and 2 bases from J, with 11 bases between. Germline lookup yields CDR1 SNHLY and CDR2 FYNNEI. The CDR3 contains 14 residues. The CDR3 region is CASKVGANTGELFF. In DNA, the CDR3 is TGTGCCAGCAAGGTGGGGGCAAACACCGGGGAGCTGTTTTTT. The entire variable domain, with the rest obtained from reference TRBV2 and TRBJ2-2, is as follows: EPEVTQTPSHQVTQMGQEVILRCVPISNHLYFYWYRQILGQKVEFLVSFYNNEISEKSEIFDDQFSVERPDGSNFTLKIRSTKLEDSAMYFCASKVGANTGELFFGEGSRLTVL.

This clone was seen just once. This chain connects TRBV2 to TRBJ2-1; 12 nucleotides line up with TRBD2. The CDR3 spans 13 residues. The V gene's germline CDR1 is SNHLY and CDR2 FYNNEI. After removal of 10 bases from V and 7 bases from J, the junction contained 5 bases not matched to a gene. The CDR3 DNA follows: TGTGCCACCCTAGCGGGGGGGCAGAATGAGCAGTTCTTC. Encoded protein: CATLAGGQNEQFF.

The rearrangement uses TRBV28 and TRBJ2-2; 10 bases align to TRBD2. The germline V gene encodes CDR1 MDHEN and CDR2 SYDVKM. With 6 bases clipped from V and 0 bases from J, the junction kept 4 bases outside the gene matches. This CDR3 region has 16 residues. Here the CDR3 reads CASRRAGGPNTGELFF. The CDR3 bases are TGTGCCAGCAGAAGAGCGGGAGGGCCGAACACCGGGGAGCTGTTTTTT.

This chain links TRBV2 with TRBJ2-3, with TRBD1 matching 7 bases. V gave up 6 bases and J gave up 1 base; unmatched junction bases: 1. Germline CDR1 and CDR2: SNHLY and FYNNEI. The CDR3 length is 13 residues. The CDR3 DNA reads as TGTGCCAGCAGAGGACAGGGCACAGATACGCAGTATTTT. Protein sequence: CASRGQGTDTQYF.